The source of this TCR beta chain is a study of shared clonotypes between healthy human individuals. At the level of the study: Each donor's CD8 memory used one plate, CD8 naive two, each CD4 subset three.

Germline lookup yields CDR1 SQVTM and CDR2 ANQGSEA. V was clipped by 1 base and J by 7 bases; unmatched bases: 7. This CDR3 spans 14 amino acids. The assay was immunoSEQ multiplex PCR, and TCRdb's table has in-frame clones only and misses some. The profile shows around 700,000 clones, about three quarters of them singletons. The chain has TRBV29-1 and TRBJ2-7; 10 bases map to TRBD2. This receptor was identified in a woman between 25 and 40 years old in good health. Sequencing input: memory CD4+ T cells sorted from blood. Subset given: CD45RA-negative fraction. The CDR3 spells CSVEVSSGRGEQYF. The CDR3 nucleotides are TGCAGCGTTGAAGTGTCCAGCGGGAGGGGTGAGCAGTACTTC.